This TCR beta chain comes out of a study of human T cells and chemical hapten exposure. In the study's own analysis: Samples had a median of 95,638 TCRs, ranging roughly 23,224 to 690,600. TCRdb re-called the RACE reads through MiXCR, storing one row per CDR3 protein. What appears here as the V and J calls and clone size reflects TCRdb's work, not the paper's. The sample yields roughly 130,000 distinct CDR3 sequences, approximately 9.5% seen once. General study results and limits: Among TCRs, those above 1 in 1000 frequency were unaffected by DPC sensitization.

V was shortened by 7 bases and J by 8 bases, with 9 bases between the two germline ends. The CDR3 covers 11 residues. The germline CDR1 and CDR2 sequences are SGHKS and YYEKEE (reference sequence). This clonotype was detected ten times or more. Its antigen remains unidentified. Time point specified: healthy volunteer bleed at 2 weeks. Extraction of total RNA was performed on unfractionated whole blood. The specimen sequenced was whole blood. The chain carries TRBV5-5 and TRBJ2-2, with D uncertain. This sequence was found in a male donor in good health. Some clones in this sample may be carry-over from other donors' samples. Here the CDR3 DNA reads TGTGCCAGCGCTCCGTCGGGGGAGCTGTTTTTT. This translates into CASAPSGELFF. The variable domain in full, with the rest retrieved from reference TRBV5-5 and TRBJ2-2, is DAGVTQSPTHLIKTRGQQVTLRCSPISGHKSVSWYQQVLGQGPQFIFQYYEKEERGRGNFPDRFSARQFPNYSSELNVNALLLGDSALYLCASAPSGELFFGEGSRLTVL.